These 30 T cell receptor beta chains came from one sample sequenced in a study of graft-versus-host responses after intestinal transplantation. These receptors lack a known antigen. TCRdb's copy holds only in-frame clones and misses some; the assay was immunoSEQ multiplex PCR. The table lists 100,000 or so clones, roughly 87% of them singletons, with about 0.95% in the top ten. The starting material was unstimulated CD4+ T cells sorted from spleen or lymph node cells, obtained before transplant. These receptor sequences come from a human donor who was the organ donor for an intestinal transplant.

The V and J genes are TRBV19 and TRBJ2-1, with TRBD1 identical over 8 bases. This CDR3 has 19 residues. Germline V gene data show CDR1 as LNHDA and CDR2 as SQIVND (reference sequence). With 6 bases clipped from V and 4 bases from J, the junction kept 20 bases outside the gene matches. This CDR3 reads CASSRQGLYGTGIYNEQFF. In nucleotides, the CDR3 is TGTGCCAGTAGCCGTCAGGGGTTGTACGGGACAGGTATATACAATGAGCAGTTCTTC.

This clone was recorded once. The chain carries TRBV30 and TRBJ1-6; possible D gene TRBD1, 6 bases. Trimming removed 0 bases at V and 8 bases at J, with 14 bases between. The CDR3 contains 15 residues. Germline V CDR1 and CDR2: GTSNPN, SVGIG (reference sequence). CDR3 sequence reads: CAWSVEDSNDSPLHF. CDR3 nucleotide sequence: TGTGCCTGGAGTGTAGAGGACAGCAATGATTCACCCCTCCACTTT.

CDR3 loop: CASWDRERGTEQFF. The CDR3 DNA follows: TGTGCCAGCTGGGACAGGGAAAGGGGCACTGAGCAGTTCTTC. The V call is TRBV28, the J call TRBJ2-1; TRBD1 agrees at 9 bases. The J segment lost 9 bases and the V segment lost 8 bases, leaving 11 bases of the junction unmatched. Germline CDR1 and CDR2: MDHEN and SYDVKM. This CDR3 region has 14 residues. Filled out from reference TRBV28 and TRBJ2-1, the complete variable domain reads DVKVTQSSRYLVKRTGEKVFLECVQDMDHENMFWYRQDPGLGLRLIYFSYDVKMKEKGDIPEGYSVSREKKERFSLILESASTNQTSMYLCASWDRERGTEQFFGPGTRLTVL.

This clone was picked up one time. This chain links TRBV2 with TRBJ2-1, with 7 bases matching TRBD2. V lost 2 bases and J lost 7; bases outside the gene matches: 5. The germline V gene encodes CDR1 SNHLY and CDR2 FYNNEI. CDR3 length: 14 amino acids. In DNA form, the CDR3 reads TGTGCCAGCAGTGAAAGGGAGGGGAAGAATGAGCAGTTCTTC. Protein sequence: CASSEREGKNEQFF.

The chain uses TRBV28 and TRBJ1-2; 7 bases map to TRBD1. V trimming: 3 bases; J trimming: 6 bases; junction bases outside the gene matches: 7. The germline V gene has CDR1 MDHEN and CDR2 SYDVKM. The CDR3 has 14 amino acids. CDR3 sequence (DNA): TGTGCCAGCAGTTTGGCCTCGACAGGGAATGGCTACACCTTC. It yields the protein CASSLASTGNGYTF.

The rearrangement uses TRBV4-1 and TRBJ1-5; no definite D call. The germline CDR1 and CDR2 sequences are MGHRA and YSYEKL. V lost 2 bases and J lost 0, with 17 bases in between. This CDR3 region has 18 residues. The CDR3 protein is CASSQKPSYTLSNQPQHF. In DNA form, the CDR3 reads TGCGCCAGCAGCCAAAAACCCTCCTACACCCTTAGCAATCAGCCCCAGCATTTT.

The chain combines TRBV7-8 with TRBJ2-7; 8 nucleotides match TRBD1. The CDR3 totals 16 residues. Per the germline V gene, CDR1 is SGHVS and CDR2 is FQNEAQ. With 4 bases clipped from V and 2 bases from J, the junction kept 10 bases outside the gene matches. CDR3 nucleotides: TGTGCCAGCAGCTCACCGGGGACAGGTAGAGCCTACGAGCAGTACTTC. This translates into CASSSPGTGRAYEQYF. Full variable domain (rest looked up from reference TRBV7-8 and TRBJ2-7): GAGVSQSPRYKVAKRGQDVALRCDPISGHVSLFWYQQALGQGPEFLTYFQNEAQLDKSGLPSDRFFAERPEGSVSTLKIQRTQQEDSAVYLCASSSPGTGRAYEQYFGPGTRLTVT.

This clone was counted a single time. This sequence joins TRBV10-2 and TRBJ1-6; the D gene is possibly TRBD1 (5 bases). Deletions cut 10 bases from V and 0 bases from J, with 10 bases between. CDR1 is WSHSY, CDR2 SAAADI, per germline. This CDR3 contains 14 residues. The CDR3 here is CATAGSSYNSPLHF. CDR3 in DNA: TGCGCCACCGCAGGGAGCTCCTATAATTCACCCCTCCACTTT.

The CDR3 protein is CASSLGYGVRTGEQYF. The CDR3 nucleotides are TGTGCCAGCAGTCTAGGGTATGGGGTGAGGACTGGCGAGCAGTACTTC. The genes are TRBV7-2 and TRBJ2-7; TRBD2 might be the D (5 bases). Germline assignment: CDR1 SGHTA and CDR2 FQGNSA. The CDR3 totals 16 residues. V was cut by 6 bases and J by 6 bases, with 24 bases left in between.

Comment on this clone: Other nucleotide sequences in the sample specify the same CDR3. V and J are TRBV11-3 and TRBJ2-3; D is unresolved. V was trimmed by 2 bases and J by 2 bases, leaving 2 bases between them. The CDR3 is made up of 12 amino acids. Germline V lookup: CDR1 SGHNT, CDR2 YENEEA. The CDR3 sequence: CASSLHTDTQYF. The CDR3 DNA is TGTGCCAGCAGCTTACACACAGATACGCAGTATTTT.

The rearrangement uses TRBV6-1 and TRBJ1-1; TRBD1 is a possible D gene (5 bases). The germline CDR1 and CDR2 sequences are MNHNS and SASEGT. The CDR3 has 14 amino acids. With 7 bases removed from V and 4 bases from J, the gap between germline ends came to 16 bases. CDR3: CASNKAGFGTEAFF. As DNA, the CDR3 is TGTGCCAGCAATAAGGCAGGGTTTGGCACTGAAGCTTTCTTT.

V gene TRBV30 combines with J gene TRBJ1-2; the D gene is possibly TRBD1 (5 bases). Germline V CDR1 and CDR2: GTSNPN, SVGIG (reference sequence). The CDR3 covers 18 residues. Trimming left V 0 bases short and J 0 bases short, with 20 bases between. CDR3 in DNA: TGTGCCTGGAGTGTACGTCAGGGCGGTTTTTCAGCTAACTATGGCTACACCTTC. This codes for CAWSVRQGGFSANYGYTF.

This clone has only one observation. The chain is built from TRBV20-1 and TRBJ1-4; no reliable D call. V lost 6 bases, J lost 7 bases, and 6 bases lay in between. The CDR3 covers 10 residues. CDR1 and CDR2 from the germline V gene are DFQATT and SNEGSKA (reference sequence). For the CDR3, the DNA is TGCAGTGCCAGCGCTGAAAAACTGTTTTTT. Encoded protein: CSASAEKLFF.

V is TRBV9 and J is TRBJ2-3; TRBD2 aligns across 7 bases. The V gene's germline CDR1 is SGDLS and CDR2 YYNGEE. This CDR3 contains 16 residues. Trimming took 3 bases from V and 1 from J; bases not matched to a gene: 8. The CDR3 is CASSAGRSGGTDTQYF. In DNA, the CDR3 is TGTGCCAGCAGCGCCGGGAGGAGCGGGGGCACAGATACGCAGTATTTT. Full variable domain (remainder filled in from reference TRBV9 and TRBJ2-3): DSGVTQTPKHLITATGQRVTLRCSPRSGDLSVYWYQQSLDQGLQFLIQYYNGEERAKGNILERFSAQQFPDLHSELNLSSLELGDSALYFCASSAGRSGGTDTQYFGPGTRLTVL.

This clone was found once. This CDR3 reads CASSLSARTGGLSSGNTIYF. The DNA for the CDR3 is TGTGCCAGCAGCCTATCAGCGCGGACAGGGGGCCTCTCTTCTGGAAACACCATATATTTT. J is TRBJ1-3 and V is TRBV4-2, with 11 bases that match TRBD1. In germline, CDR1 is LGHNA, CDR2 YNFKEQ. V gave up 4 bases and J gave up 1 base; unmatched junction bases: 15. The CDR3 totals 20 residues.

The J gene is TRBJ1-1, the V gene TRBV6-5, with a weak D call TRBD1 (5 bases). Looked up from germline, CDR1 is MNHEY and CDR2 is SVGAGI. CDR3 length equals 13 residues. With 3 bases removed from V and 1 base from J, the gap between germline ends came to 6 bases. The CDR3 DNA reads TGTGCCAGCAGTTATGGACAGAACACTGAAGCTTTCTTT. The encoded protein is CASSYGQNTEAFF.

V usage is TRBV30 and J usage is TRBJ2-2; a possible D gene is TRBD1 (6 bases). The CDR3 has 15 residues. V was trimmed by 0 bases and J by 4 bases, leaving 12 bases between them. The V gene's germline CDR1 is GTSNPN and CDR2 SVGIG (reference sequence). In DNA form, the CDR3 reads TGTGCCTGGAGTGTATTACCAGGGGCCACCGGGGAGCTGTTTTTT. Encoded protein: CAWSVLPGATGELFF.

The CDR3 coding sequence is TGTGCCAGCTCCCGGACAGGGGAAAACATTCAGTACTTC. It encodes CASSRTGENIQYF. The chain couples TRBV9 to TRBJ2-4, with 9 bases aligning to TRBD1. Germline lookup yields CDR1 SGDLS and CDR2 YYNGEE. This CDR3 has 13 residues. With 7 bases clipped from V and 5 bases from J, the junction kept 4 bases outside the gene matches.

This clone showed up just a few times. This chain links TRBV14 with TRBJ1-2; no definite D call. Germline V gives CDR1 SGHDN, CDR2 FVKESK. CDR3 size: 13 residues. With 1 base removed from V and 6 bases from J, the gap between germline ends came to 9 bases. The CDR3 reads CASSQVSSNGYTF. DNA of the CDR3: TGTGCCAGCAGCCAAGTTAGCAGTAATGGCTACACCTTC.

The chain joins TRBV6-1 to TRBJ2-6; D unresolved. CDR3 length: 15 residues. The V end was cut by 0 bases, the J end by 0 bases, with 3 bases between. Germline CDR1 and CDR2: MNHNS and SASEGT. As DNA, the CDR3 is TGTGCCAGCAGTGAAGCAAACTCTGGGGCCAACGTCCTGACTTTC. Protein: CASSEANSGANVLTF.

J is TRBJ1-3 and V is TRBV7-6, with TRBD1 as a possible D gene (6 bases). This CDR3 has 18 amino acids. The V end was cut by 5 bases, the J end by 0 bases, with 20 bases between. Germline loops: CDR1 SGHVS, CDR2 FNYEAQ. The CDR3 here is CASSPQRQDSSSGNTIYF. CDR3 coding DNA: TGTGCCAGCAGCCCGCAAAGACAGGATTCCAGCTCTGGAAACACCATATATTTT. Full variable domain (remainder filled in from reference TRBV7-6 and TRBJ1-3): GAGVSQSPRYKVTKRGQDVALRCDPISGHVSLYWYRQALGQGPEFLTYFNYEAQQDKSGLPNDRFSAERPEGSISTLTIQRTEQRDSAMYRCASSPQRQDSSSGNTIYFGEGSWLTVV.

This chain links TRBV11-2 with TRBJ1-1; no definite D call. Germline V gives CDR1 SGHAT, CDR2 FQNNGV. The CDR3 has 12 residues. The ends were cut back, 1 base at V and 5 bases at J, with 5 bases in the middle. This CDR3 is CASSLGVTEAFF. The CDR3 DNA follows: TGTGCCAGCAGCTTAGGAGTTACTGAAGCTTTCTTT.

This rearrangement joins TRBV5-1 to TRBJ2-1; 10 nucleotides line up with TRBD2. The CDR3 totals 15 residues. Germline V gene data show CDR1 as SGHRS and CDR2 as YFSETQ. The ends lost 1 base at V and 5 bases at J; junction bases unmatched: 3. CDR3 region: CASSLIGLADNEQFF. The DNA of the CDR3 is TGCGCCAGCAGCTTGATAGGACTAGCGGACAATGAGCAGTTCTTC.

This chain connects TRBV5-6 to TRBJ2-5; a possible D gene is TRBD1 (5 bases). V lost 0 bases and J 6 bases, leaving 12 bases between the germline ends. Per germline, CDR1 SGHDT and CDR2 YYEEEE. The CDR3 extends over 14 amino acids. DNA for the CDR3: TGTGCCAGCAGCTTGGAAGGGGTAGTGAAGACCCAGTACTTC. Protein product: CASSLEGVVKTQYF.

Here the CDR3 DNA reads TGTGCCAGCAGCTTGGCCGCAGGGGTGTTCTATGGCTACACCTTC. This translates into CASSLAAGVFYGYTF. This chain connects TRBV5-4 to TRBJ1-2; possibly TRBD1 for D (6 bases). V dropped 0 bases and J dropped 4 bases, with 13 bases sitting between them. The CDR3 totals 15 residues. CDR1 and CDR2 from the germline V gene are SGHNT and YYREEE (reference sequence).

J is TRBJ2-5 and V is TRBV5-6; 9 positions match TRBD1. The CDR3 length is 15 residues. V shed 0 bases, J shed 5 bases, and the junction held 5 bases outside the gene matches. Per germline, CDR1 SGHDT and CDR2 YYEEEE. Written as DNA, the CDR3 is TGTGCCAGCAGCTTGGTGGACAGGGGAGTGGAGACCCAGTACTTC. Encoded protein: CASSLVDRGVETQYF.

Written as DNA, the CDR3 is TGTGCAACTACGCGACAGCCACCCTTGAGGGTTTGGGGGGCCAACGTCCTGACTTTC. Translating it yields CATTRQPPLRVWGANVLTF. The chain uses TRBV27 and TRBJ2-6, with D possibly being TRBD1 or TRBD2 (5 bases each). CDR3 size: 19 residues. Germline V gives CDR1 MNHEY, CDR2 SMNVEV (reference sequence).

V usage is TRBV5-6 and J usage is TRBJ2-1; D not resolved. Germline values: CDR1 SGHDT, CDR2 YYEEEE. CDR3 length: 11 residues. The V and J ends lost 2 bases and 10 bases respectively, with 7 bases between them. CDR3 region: CASSFGKEQFF. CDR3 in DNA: TGTGCCAGCAGCTTTGGCAAGGAGCAGTTCTTC.

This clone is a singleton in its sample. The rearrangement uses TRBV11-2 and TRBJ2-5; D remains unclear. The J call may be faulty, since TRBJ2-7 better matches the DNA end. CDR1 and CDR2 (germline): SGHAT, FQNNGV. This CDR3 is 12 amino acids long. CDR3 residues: CASSLEYYEQYF. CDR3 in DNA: TGTGCCAGCAGCTTAGAATACTACGAGCAGTACTTC.

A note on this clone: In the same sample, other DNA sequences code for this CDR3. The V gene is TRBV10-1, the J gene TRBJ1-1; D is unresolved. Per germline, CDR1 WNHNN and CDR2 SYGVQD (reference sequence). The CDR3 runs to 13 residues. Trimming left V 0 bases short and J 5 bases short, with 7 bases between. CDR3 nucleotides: TGCGCCAGCAGTGAGTCGGGCAGGACTGAAGCTTTCTTT. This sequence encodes CASSESGRTEAFF.